One sample yielded the 20 T cell receptor beta chains listed below, sequenced in a study of T cells after somatic rescue of genetic block. Sequencing was performed with immunoSEQ multiplex PCR; in TCRdb, only in-frame clones are kept and a portion is missing. The sample gives 70,000 or so clones, around 93% of which show up once; 2.9% is in the top ten. Sequenced input: peripheral blood mononuclear cells (PBMCs). The receptors were sampled from a man aged 35 to 55.

The V call is TRBV5-4, the J call TRBJ2-1; D is possibly TRBD1 (7 bases). V was shortened by 4 bases and J by 6 bases, with 23 bases between the two germline ends. The germline gives CDR1 SGHNT, CDR2 YYREEE (reference sequence). The CDR3 loop spans 17 amino acids. The CDR3 reads CASSRSTGRSWLNEQFF. The CDR3 DNA reads as TGTGCCAGCAGCCGATCGACAGGGAGGTCGTGGCTCAATGAGCAGTTCTTC. The full variable domain, in which reference TRBV5-4 and TRBJ2-1 provide the parts outside the CDR3, is ETGVTQSPTHLIKTRGQQVTLRCSSQSGHNTVSWYQQALGQGPQFIFQYYREEENGRGNFPPRFSGLQFPNYSSELNVNALELDDSALYLCASSRSTGRSWLNEQFFGPGTRLTVL.

J is TRBJ2-3 and V is TRBV7-9, with no clear D. CDR3 size: 13 residues. Germline CDR1 and CDR2: SEHNR and FQNEAQ (reference sequence). The V gene lost 1 base and the J gene lost 6 bases, with 8 bases spanning the gap. The CDR3 DNA reads as TGTGCCAGCAGCTTAGAGGGCCCCGATACGCAGTATTTT. The encoded protein is CASSLEGPDTQYF.

In its sample, this clone was seen once. The chain recombines TRBV18 with TRBJ2-7; unclear D gene. Between the trimmed V and J ends, which lost 1 base and 0 bases, there was a span of 10 bases. Germline CDR1 reads KGHSH; CDR2 reads LQKENI. The CDR3 has 15 residues. CDR3 loop: CASSPRAAISYEQYF. The CDR3 nucleotides read TGTGCCAGCTCACCACGGGCCGCGATCTCCTACGAGCAGTACTTC.

The chain is built from TRBV19 and TRBJ2-1; D is uncertain. CDR3 size: 13 residues. Germline CDR1 LNHDA, CDR2 SQIVND (reference sequence). V was shortened by 4 bases and J by 2 bases, with 6 bases between the two germline ends. CDR3 DNA: TGTGCCAGTAGTACAACGACCTACAATGAGCAGTTCTTC. Amino acid sequence: CASSTTTYNEQFF.

The chain links TRBV4-2 to TRBJ1-5; D remains unclear. This CDR3 contains 13 residues. The V end was cut by 1 base, the J end by 3 bases, with 4 bases between. Germline V gene lookup returns CDR1 LGHNA and CDR2 YNFKEQ. The CDR3 sequence is CASSQGTNQPQHF. The CDR3 DNA sequence: TGTGCCAGCAGCCAAGGGACCAATCAGCCCCAGCATTTT.

The chain carries TRBV5-4 and TRBJ2-7; perhaps TRBD2 as D (5 bases). Deletions cut 4 bases from V and 2 bases from J, with 13 bases between. Germline values: CDR1 SGHNT, CDR2 YYREEE (reference sequence). This CDR3 contains 14 residues. This chain's CDR3 is CASSNWGAAYEQYF. As DNA, the CDR3 is TGTGCCAGCAGCAACTGGGGAGCGGCCTACGAGCAGTACTTC.

This sequence joins TRBV6-1 and TRBJ2-5; the D call may be TRBD1 or TRBD2 (6 bases each). CDR3 length: 14 residues. Germline assignment: CDR1 MNHNS and CDR2 SASEGT. Trimming shortened V by 2 bases and J by 2 bases, and 9 bases separated the two germline ends. In DNA form, the CDR3 reads TGTGCCAGCAGTGAAAGGGGGGCGCAAGAGACCCAGTACTTC. This encodes CASSERGAQETQYF.

The chain combines TRBV5-6 with TRBJ1-1, with D uncertain. The CDR3 runs 14 residues. The germline CDR1 and CDR2 sequences are SGHDT and YYEEEE. The germline V and J ends were trimmed by 0 bases and 0 bases, with 6 bases remaining between them. The CDR3 spells CASSLEYLNTEAFF. The CDR3 region has the DNA TGTGCCAGCAGCTTGGAATATTTGAACACTGAAGCTTTCTTT.

The chain combines TRBV7-9 with TRBJ2-2; 9 positions agree with TRBD2. This CDR3 is 17 amino acids long. V was clipped by 2 bases and J by 3 bases; unmatched bases: 7. Germline loops: CDR1 SEHNR, CDR2 FQNEAQ (reference sequence). CDR3 nucleotide sequence: TGTGCCAGCAGCTTATTGGGAGCGGGGGGCCACACCGGGGAGCTGTTTTTT. Amino acids: CASSLLGAGGHTGELFF. The full variable domain, with the rest looked up from reference TRBV7-9 and TRBJ2-2, is DTGVSQNPRHKITKRGQNVTFRCDPISEHNRLYWYRQTLGQGPEFLTYFQNEAQLEKSRLLSDRFSAERPKGSFSTLEIQRTEQGDSAMYLCASSLLGAGGHTGELFFGEGSRLTVL.

CDR3 amino acids: CASSTGLLDGTQYF. In DNA form, the CDR3 reads TGTGCCAGCAGCACGGGACTTCTGGATGGTACGCAGTATTTT. J is TRBJ2-3 and V is TRBV7-9; maybe TRBD2 (6 bases). Between the trimmed V and J ends, which lost 5 bases and 8 bases, there was a span of 17 bases. Germline lookup yields CDR1 SEHNR and CDR2 FQNEAQ (reference sequence). The CDR3 sequence is 14 residues long.

This chain uses TRBV28 with TRBJ2-7; D uncertain. The CDR3 is 12 amino acids. Germline V CDR1 and CDR2: MDHEN, SYDVKM. V lost 5 bases to trimming and J lost 13 bases, with 18 bases between them. The CDR3 DNA is TGTGCCAGCAGTCTGGTCCACGGTGGTGGATACTTC. As protein: CASSLVHGGGYF.

This chain links TRBV7-9 with TRBJ2-7, with D perhaps matching TRBD1 (7 bases). The CDR3 has 14 residues. V was shortened by 8 bases and J by 2 bases, with 16 bases between the two germline ends. Germline V CDR1 and CDR2: SEHNR, FQNEAQ (reference sequence). CDR3 sequence reads: CASQTQGGAYEQYF. In nucleotides, the CDR3 is TGTGCCAGCCAGACCCAGGGGGGAGCCTACGAGCAGTACTTC.

The chain links TRBV13 to TRBJ2-7, with D tentatively TRBD1 (7 bases). The ends were cut back, 2 bases at V and 6 bases at J, with 8 bases in the middle. Germline V CDR1 and CDR2: PRHDT, FYEKMQ (reference sequence). This CDR3 has 12 residues. The chain's CDR3 is CASSLQGGEQYF. DNA of the CDR3: TGTGCCAGCAGCTTACAGGGGGGCGAGCAGTACTTC.

The rearrangement joins TRBV6-6 to TRBJ1-5; TRBD1 might be the D (5 bases). V was clipped by 4 bases and J by 4 bases, with 17 bases between them. Germline lookup yields CDR1 MNHNY and CDR2 SVGAGI (reference sequence). The CDR3 extends over 16 amino acids. As DNA, the CDR3 is TGTGCCAGCAGTTCCTCCGGGGCAACGGGAAATCAGCCCCAGCATTTT. Translated, it gives CASSSSGATGNQPQHF.

The chain links TRBV9 to TRBJ2-5; 7 bases agree with TRBD1. The CDR3 consists of 15 residues. V was clipped by 4 bases and J by 3 bases; unmatched bases: 9. Germline V lookup: CDR1 SGDLS, CDR2 YYNGEE. CDR3 sequence reads: CASSQDDRVEETQYF. In DNA, the CDR3 is TGTGCCAGCAGCCAAGACGACAGGGTCGAAGAGACCCAGTACTTC.

The V gene is TRBV7-9, the J gene TRBJ1-1, with a possible D match to TRBD1 (6 bases). The V gene's germline CDR1 is SEHNR and CDR2 FQNEAQ (reference sequence). The CDR3 sequence is 14 residues long. With 6 bases removed from V and 1 base from J, the gap between germline ends came to 12 bases. CDR3 region: CASRLGAANTEAFF. The CDR3 nucleotides read TGTGCCAGCAGACTGGGGGCGGCGAACACTGAAGCTTTCTTT. The variable domain in full, completed from reference TRBV7-9 and TRBJ1-1, reads DTGVSQNPRHKITKRGQNVTFRCDPISEHNRLYWYRQTLGQGPEFLTYFQNEAQLEKSRLLSDRFSAERPKGSFSTLEIQRTEQGDSAMYLCASRLGAANTEAFFGQGTRLTVV.

A remark on this clone: The junction departs from germline at one end; a sequencing error may be responsible. Other DNA variants within this sample encode the same CDR3. The rearrangement joins TRBV9 to TRBJ2-1; D may be TRBD2 (5 bases). This CDR3 has 14 residues. The V gene's germline CDR1 is SGDLS and CDR2 YYNGEE. The DNA of the CDR3 is TGTGCCAGTAGCGTAGCCCGGGACTACAATGAGCAGTTCTTC. It translates to CASSVARDYNEQFF.

The rearrangement uses TRBV30 and TRBJ2-2; weak D call: TRBD1 (5 bases). V lost 4 bases and J 0 bases, leaving 6 bases between the germline ends. The CDR3 spans 13 residues. In germline, CDR1 is GTSNPN, CDR2 SVGIG (reference sequence). The CDR3 nucleotides are TGTGCCTGGACAGGGACGAACACCGGGGAGCTGTTTTTT. Its translation is CAWTGTNTGELFF.

The rearrangement uses TRBV19 and TRBJ1-1, with 9 bases fitting TRBD1. Per germline, CDR1 LNHDA and CDR2 SQIVND (reference sequence). The CDR3 runs to 14 residues. The trim removed 6 bases at V and 4 bases at J, leaving 6 bases unmatched. The CDR3 DNA reads TGTGCCAGTAGCCGACAGGGGGAGGGCACTGAAGCTTTCTTT. Translation gives CASSRQGEGTEAFF.

This chain links TRBV11-2 with TRBJ2-1, with D uncertain. There are 15 residues in the CDR3. CDR1 SGHAT and CDR2 FQNNGV come from the germline V gene. Trimming pared 7 bases from V and 3 bases from J, leaving 16 bases between. CDR3 in amino acids: CASTWSSSLYNEQFF. In DNA, the CDR3 is TGTGCCAGCACCTGGAGTAGCAGCCTCTACAATGAGCAGTTCTTC.